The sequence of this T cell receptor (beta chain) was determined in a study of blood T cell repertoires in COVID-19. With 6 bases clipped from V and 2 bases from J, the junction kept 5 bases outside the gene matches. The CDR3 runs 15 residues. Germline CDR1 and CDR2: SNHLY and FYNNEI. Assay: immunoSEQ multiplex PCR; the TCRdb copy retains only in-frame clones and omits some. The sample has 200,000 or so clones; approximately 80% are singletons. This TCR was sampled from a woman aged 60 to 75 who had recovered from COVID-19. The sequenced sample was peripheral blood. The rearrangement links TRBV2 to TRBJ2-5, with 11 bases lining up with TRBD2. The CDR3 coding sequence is TGTGCCAGCAGCCCCCTAGCGGGGGGACAAGAGACCCAGTACTTC. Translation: CASSPLAGGQETQYF.